The rows below give T cell receptor beta chains drawn from one sample of a study of OX40 agonist ivuxolimab in advanced cancers. The data were produced by immunoSEQ multiplex PCR, yet TCRdb's version contains in-frame clones alone and is incomplete. The sample carries 95,000 to 100,000 clones, 70% to 85% recorded once. The input for sequencing was CD4+ or CD8+ T cells sorted from blood, taken in a trial of the OX40 agonist ivuxolimab. The source is an adult with an advanced solid tumor such as melanoma, head and neck, liver or kidney cancer. The conserved cysteine and the conserved F or W are not part of the CDR3 here.

14,TRBV5-1,ASSLETSGRAHEQY
11,TRBV11-2,ASSRDNQETQY
13,TRBV27,ASSPGSAGTDTQY
17,TRBV7-3,ASSPRTSGGAANTGELF
15,TRBV10-3,AISESRGSGRMYEQF
13,TRBV7-9,ASSAPSQGAHEQY
9,TRBV2,ASIMGYEQY
12,TRBV19,ASSPQTGGYGYT
17,TRBV7-2,ASSLGRRATGGAAGELF
11,TRBV29-1,SVGGGNFETQY
10,TRBV5-4,ASSADGYGYT
11,TRBV9,ASSASRNSPLH
15,TRBV10-3,AISDTPGGRAGNEQF
11,TRBV27,ASSGTGPNEQF
10,TRBV6-5,ASSYSDRRTF